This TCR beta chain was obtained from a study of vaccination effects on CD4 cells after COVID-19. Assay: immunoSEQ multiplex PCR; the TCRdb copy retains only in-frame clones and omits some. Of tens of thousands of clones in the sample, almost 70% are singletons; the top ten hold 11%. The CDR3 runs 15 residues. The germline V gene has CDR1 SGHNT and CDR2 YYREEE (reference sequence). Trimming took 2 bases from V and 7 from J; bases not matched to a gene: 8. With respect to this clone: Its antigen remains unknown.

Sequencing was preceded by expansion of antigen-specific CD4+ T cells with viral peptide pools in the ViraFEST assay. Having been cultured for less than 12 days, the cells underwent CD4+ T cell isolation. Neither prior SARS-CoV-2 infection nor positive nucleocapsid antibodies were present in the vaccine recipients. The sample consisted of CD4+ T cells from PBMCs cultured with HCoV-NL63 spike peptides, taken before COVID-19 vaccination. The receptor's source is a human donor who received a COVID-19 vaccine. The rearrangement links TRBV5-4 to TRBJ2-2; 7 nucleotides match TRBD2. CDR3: CASSFSLGEGGELFF. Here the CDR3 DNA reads TGTGCCAGCAGCTTTTCATTAGGGGAGGGCGGGGAGCTGTTTTTT.